The 15 T cell receptor beta chains below all came from one sample that was sequenced in a study of T-cell reconstitution after alpha-beta-depleted transplantation in children. The TCRbeta library was prepared with unique molecular identifiers. TCRdb re-derived calls from the PCR reads in MiXCR, one entry per CDR3 protein. This table holds around 530,000 distinct CDR3 sequences, 30% to 35% found once. The specimen comprised PBMCs from the stem cell graft donor, sampled from the stem cell graft. The origin of the receptors is a human donor who donated a stem cell graft to a child with aplastic anemia.

This chain joins TRBV29-1 and TRBJ2-7; D is perhaps TRBD2 (5 bases). Per the germline V gene, CDR1 is SQVTM and CDR2 is ANQGSEA. The length of the CDR3 is 12 residues. Trimming removed 3 bases from V and 5 bases from J, with 11 bases in between. The CDR3 spells CSVEGAEDEQYF. The CDR3 region has the DNA TGCAGCGTTGAGGGAGCCGAGGACGAGCAGTACTTC.

This clonotype turned up a few times. V and J are TRBV7-2 and TRBJ2-5; 10 bases match TRBD1. The junction had 5 bases not matched to a gene; V was cut back by 5 bases and J by 2 bases. The length of the CDR3 is 15 residues. Germline V gives CDR1 SGHTA, CDR2 FQGNSA. The CDR3 DNA sequence: TGTGCCAGCAGCCCCGGGACAGGGGCACAAGAGACCCAGTACTTC. Amino acids: CASSPGTGAQETQYF.

The rearrangement uses TRBV7-2 and TRBJ2-7, with 7 nucleotides matching TRBD1. The CDR3 is 16 amino acids. The germline CDR1 and CDR2 sequences are SGHTA and FQGNSA. V shed 7 bases and J 2 bases; nucleotides not matched to a gene: 14. The CDR3 loop reads CASMSIVTGATYEQYF. DNA of the CDR3: TGTGCCAGCATGTCCATTGTTACAGGGGCCACCTACGAGCAGTACTTC. Looking up the rest from reference TRBV7-2 and TRBJ2-7 gives the full variable domain: GAGVSQSPSNKVTEKGKDVELRCDPISGHTALYWYRQSLGQGLEFLIYFQGNSAPDKSGLPSDRFSAERTGGSVSTLTIQRTQQEDSAVYLCASMSIVTGATYEQYFGPGTRLTVT.

J is TRBJ1-5 and V is TRBV3-1; D ambiguous. V lost 1 base, J lost 6 bases, and 10 bases lay in between. This CDR3 is built from 14 residues. Germline CDR1 reads LGHDT; CDR2 reads YNNKEL (reference sequence). For the CDR3, the DNA is TGTGCCAGCAGCCAAGTGGGCGCGGGTCAGCCCCAGCATTTT. This gives the protein CASSQVGAGQPQHF.

The rearrangement links TRBV7-9 to TRBJ1-2; D is unresolved. The germline V and J ends were trimmed by 6 bases and 4 bases, with 15 bases remaining between them. The CDR3 consists of 14 residues. Germline CDR1 reads SEHNR; CDR2 reads FQNEAQ (reference sequence). The DNA of the CDR3 is TGTGCCAGCAGGTTCGTCGATGGAGCCTATGGCTACACCTTC. Translation: CASRFVDGAYGYTF.

Comment on this clonotype: A read error may explain this, as a much larger clone is one base away. The chain links TRBV20-1 to TRBJ1-1, with D unclear. The CDR3 is 14 residues long. The germline V gene has CDR1 DFQATT and CDR2 SNEGSKA (reference sequence). The CDR3 here is CSARDRVVYTEDFF. The CDR3 nucleotides are TGCAGTGCTAGAGATCGGGTGGTCTACACTGAAGATTTCTTT.

J is TRBJ1-1 and V is TRBV29-1; no firm D call. Germline V gene sequence: CDR1 SQVTM, CDR2 ANQGSEA. Trimming stripped 0 bases from V and 6 bases from J, with 8 bases between. The CDR3 is 12 residues long. The CDR3 protein is CSVEDSKPEAFF. The CDR3, as DNA: TGCAGCGTTGAAGATTCCAAGCCTGAAGCTTTCTTT.

This chain uses TRBV30 with TRBJ2-1; D call uncertain. V lost 0 bases and J lost 10, with 7 bases in between. The V gene's germline CDR1 is GTSNPN and CDR2 SVGIG (reference sequence). CDR3 length: 11 amino acids. The CDR3 DNA reads TGTGCCTGGAGTGTATTCTTGGAGCAGTTCTTC. Its translation: CAWSVFLEQFF. Combining the CDR3 with reference TRBV30 and TRBJ2-1 gives the whole variable domain SQTIHQWPATLVQPVGSPLSLECTVEGTSNPNLYWYRQAAGRGLQLLFYSVGIGQISSEVPQNLSASRPQDRQFILSSKKLLLSDSGFYLCAWSVFLEQFFGPGTRLTVL.

This chain uses TRBV20-1 with TRBJ1-1; D not resolved. V shed 3 bases and J shed 6 bases, with 14 bases lying between them. Germline CDR1 is DFQATT and CDR2 is SNEGSKA (reference sequence). The CDR3 loop spans 13 amino acids. The CDR3 DNA follows: TGCAGTGCTAGCCCCGGTGGGCGTTCTGAAGCTTTCTTT. Amino acids: CSASPGGRSEAFF.

This clonotype turned up a few times. The rearrangement uses TRBV25-1 and TRBJ2-6; perhaps D is TRBD1 or TRBD2 (6 bases each). The CDR3 is 15 amino acids. The ends were cut back, 4 bases at V and 3 bases at J, with 10 bases in the middle. The germline V gene encodes CDR1 MGHDK and CDR2 SYGVNS. CDR3 nucleotides: TGTGCCAGCAGTGGAGGGGGGATTGGGGCCAACGTCCTGACTTTC. Protein product: CASSGGGIGANVLTF.

V usage is TRBV7-2 and J usage is TRBJ2-2; D gene ambiguous. Germline CDR1 is SGHTA and CDR2 is FQGNSA. The CDR3 loop spans 13 amino acids. With 2 bases removed from V and 5 bases from J, the gap between germline ends came to 6 bases. The CDR3 DNA sequence: TGTGCCAGCAGCTTAACCCAAACCGGGGAGCTGTTTTTT. It is translated as CASSLTQTGELFF. Filled out from reference TRBV7-2 and TRBJ2-2, the complete variable domain reads GAGVSQSPSNKVTEKGKDVELRCDPISGHTALYWYRQSLGQGLEFLIYFQGNSAPDKSGLPSDRFSAERTGGSVSTLTIQRTQQEDSAVYLCASSLTQTGELFFGEGSRLTVL.

The J gene is TRBJ1-1, the V gene TRBV7-2; D ambiguous. There are 16 residues in the CDR3. Between the trimmed V and J ends, which lost 7 bases and 0 bases, there was a span of 18 bases. From germline, CDR1 is SGHTA and CDR2 FQGNSA. For the CDR3, the DNA is TGTGCCAGCACCCTCGCTAAAGGCACAATGAACACTGAAGCTTTCTTT. This gives the protein CASTLAKGTMNTEAFF.

V usage is TRBV5-5 and J usage is TRBJ1-1; 7 bases map to TRBD1. The CDR3 totals 15 residues. Germline V gene lookup returns CDR1 SGHKS and CDR2 YYEKEE (reference sequence). With V trimmed by 2 bases and J by 1 base, 5 bases remained unmatched. The CDR3 loop is CASSFSGQANTEAFF. CDR3 coding DNA: TGTGCCAGCAGCTTTAGCGGACAGGCGAACACTGAAGCTTTCTTT.

Ten or more counts support this clonotype. The V call is TRBV6-5, the J call TRBJ2-7; 12 nucleotides line up with TRBD2. With 4 bases clipped from V and 4 bases from J, the junction kept 5 bases outside the gene matches. The CDR3 spans 15 residues. Germline V gives CDR1 MNHEY, CDR2 SVGAGI. The CDR3 is CASSLTLAGGYEQYF. The CDR3 DNA sequence: TGTGCCAGCAGTTTAACGCTAGCGGGAGGGTACGAGCAGTACTTC.

The CDR3 reads CASSFGRGGEQYF. The CDR3 DNA is TGTGCCAGCAGTTTCGGCAGGGGGGGCGAGCAGTACTTC. The rearrangement uses TRBV9 and TRBJ2-7; D possibly matches TRBD1 or TRBD2 (7 bases each). Germline CDR1 is SGDLS and CDR2 is YYNGEE. The CDR3 is made up of 13 amino acids. V lost 5 bases and J lost 6, with 15 bases in between.